This T cell receptor (beta chain) is from a study of identical twins. CDR3 length: 13 amino acids. Deletions cut 3 bases from V and 3 bases from J, with 7 bases between. Germline V gene sequence: CDR1 SGHTA, CDR2 FQGNSA. Notes on the study in general: Among monozygotic twins, out-of-frame TCR alpha sharing exceeded what models predicted. There were fewer insertions in abundant cord blood beta clonotypes, but memory repertoires showed no such pattern. Alpha sequences that were out-of-frame and twin-shared showed an excess of low generation probability.

This clonotype has more than one count but fewer than ten. Antigen unknown. cDNA carried unique molecular identifiers, and a universal primer site was added by template switching. One entry per CDR3 protein results from TCRdb running MiXCR on the 5' RACE reads. Of about 200,000 distinct CDR3 sequences in the sample, over 8% were seen once. The sequenced material came from memory (CD45RO+) T cells sorted from blood. The chain recombines TRBV7-2 with TRBJ2-3; no clear D gene. The TCR sequence derives from a woman under 30 in good health. CDR3 amino acids: CASSFTETDTQYF. CDR3 coding DNA: TGTGCCAGCAGCTTTACGGAGACAGATACGCAGTATTTT.